This TCR beta chain derives from a study of ipilimumab plus nivolumab after autologous stem cell transplantation. Clones were read by immunoSEQ multiplex PCR, and TCRdb kept only the in-frame ones, dropping some. The sample records 9,500 to 15,000 clones, 69% being singletons. The V gene lost 1 base and the J gene lost 3 bases, with 10 bases spanning the gap. CDR3 length: 16 amino acids. Looked up from germline, CDR1 is MGHRA and CDR2 is YSYEKL. The source was PBMCs, collected in a trial of ipilimumab plus nivolumab as post-transplant consolidation. This TCR derives from a male donor with diffuse large B-cell lymphoma. The genes are TRBV4-1 and TRBJ1-6; D gene unclear. CDR3 amino acids: CASSQVQTSYNSPLHF. The DNA for the CDR3 is TGCGCCAGCAGCCAAGTCCAAACTAGCTATAATTCACCCCTCCACTTT.